The entry below describes one TCR beta chain. The CDR3 is 14 amino acids. From germline, CDR1 is SGHAT and CDR2 FQNNGV. The sample originates from a study of monozygotic twins with inflammatory bowel disease. TCRdb reprocessed the 5' RACE reads, keeping one entry per CDR3 protein, no DNA. The sample holds over 110,000 distinct CDR3 sequences. The source material was blood. The source is a human donor with ulcerative colitis or Crohn's disease, or a healthy co-twin of an affected twin (not recorded which). The genes are TRBV11-2 and TRBJ2-5; absent DNA, TCRdb's TRBD1 call cannot be checked. CDR3 amino acids: CASSPNRGWETQYF.